This paragraph covers one TCR beta chain sequence. Antigen unknown. TCR beta CDR3 region amplification was performed from RNA transcripts. Primed by the HTBI set, a first-round RT-PCR was run on the TCR CDR3. TCRdb processed the multiplex PCR reads anew with MiXCR; each CDR3 protein has one entry. The data hold hundreds of thousands of distinct CDR3 sequences, with 30% to 40% observed a single time. CDR3 length equals 12 residues. The germline V gene encodes CDR1 DFQATT and CDR2 SNEGSKA (reference sequence). V was shortened by 0 bases and J by 2 bases, with 4 bases between the two germline ends. This entry belongs to a study of T cells in Graves' hyperthyroidism and ophthalmopathy. Findings and caveats of the study: Ophthalmopathy and stable hyperthyroidism were told apart by a 13 V-J model.

J is TRBJ1-2 and V is TRBV20-1; D is ambiguous. Sequencing input: blood. The receptor was isolated from a woman aged 40 to 50 with Graves' hyperthyroidism. CDR3 amino acids: CSAREQNYGYTF. The DNA for the CDR3 is TGCAGTGCTAGAGAACAAAACTATGGCTACACCTTC.